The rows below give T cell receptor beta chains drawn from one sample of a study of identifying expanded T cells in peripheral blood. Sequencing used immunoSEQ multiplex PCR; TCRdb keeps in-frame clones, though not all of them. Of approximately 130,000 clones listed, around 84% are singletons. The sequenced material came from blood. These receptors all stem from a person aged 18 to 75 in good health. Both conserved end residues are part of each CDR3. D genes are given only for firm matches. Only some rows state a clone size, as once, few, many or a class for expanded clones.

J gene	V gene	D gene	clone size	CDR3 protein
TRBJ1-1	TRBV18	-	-	CASSPRGGVNTEAFF
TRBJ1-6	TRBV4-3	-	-	CASSQVLDGRPLHF
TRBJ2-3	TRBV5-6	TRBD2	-	CASSLYGGSTDTQYF
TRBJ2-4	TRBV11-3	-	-	CASSSPDLAKNIQYF
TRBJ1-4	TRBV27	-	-	CASMKSLIDEKLFF
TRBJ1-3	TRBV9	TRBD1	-	CASSVGQGPGNTIYF
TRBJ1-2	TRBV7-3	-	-	CASSLTGQKWGYTF
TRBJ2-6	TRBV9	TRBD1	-	CASRWDRGGAGANVLTF
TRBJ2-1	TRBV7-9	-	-	CASSFTVANSDEQFF
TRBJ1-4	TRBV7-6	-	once	CASSLNQGRSEKLFF
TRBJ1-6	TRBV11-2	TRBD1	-	CASSFSSTGRNSPLHF
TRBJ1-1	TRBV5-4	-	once	CASSLKGRVTEAFF
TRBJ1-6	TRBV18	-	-	CASSPAGINSPLHF
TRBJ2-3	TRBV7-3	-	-	CASSRLSADTQYF
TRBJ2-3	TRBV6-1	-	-	CASRFLTAVDTQYF
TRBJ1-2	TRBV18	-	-	CASSPRRVYGYTF
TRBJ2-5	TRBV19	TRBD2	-	CASSLRSGGWETQYF
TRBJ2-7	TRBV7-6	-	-	CASSLGWDGEQYF
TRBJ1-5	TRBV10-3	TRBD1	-	CAIRRQGENQPQHF
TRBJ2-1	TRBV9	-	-	CASSTGQGGEQFF
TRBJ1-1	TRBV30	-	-	CAWANEENTEAFF
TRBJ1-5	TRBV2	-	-	CASQDGRNQPQHF
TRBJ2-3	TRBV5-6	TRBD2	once	CASSYTSGGPSAQYF
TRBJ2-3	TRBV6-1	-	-	CASMFGLTTDTQYF
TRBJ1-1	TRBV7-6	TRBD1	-	CASSPRTGSNTEAFF
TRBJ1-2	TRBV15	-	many	CATSPERASGYTF
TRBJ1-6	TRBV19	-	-	CASSNPRHYNSPLHF
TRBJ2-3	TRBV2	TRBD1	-	CASSELDRRGNTQYF
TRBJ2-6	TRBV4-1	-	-	CASSSLNRAGANVLTF
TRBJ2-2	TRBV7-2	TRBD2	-	CASSLGLAGITGELFF
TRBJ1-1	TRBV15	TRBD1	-	CATSRDGQGLTEAFF
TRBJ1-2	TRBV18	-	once	CASSTGTAGEAKYGYTF
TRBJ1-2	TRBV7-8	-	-	CASSLDTWSIDGYTF
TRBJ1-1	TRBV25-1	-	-	CASSEWREAFF
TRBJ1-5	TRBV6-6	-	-	CASSVDSRLAQHF
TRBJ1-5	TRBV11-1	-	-	CAKTGPQHF
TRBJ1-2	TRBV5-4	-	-	CASSLGVEHENYGYTF
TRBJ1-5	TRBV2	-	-	CASSEARPFNQPQHF
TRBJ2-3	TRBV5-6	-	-	CASSGGSSSTDTQYF
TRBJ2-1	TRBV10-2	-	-	CASSDGGHEQFF
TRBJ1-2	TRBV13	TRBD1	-	CASSLAAGTGEVGYTF
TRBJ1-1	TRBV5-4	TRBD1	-	CASSRPFGQGNTEAFF
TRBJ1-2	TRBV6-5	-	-	CASSQPARDGYTF
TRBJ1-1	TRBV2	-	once	CASSIGLNTEAFF
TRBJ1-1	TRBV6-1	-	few	CASSEVLFLKNTEAFF
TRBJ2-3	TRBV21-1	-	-	CASSTLPIAGGVPVRDTQYF
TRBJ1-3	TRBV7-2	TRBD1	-	CASSLAGTGNGNTIYF
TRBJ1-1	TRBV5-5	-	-	CASSFSGNTEAFF
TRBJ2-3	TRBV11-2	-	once	CASSRFTDTQYF
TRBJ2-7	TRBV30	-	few	CAWGRGALLHEQYF
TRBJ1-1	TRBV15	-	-	CATSSWGQPKAFF
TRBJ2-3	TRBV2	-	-	CASWDPDTQYF
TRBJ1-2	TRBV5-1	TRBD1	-	CASSPGQGTNYGYTF